The 22 T cell receptor beta chains below all came from one sample that was sequenced in a study of cytomegalovirus exposure and HLA in healthy donors. The PCR employed 60 Vbeta primers together with 13 Jbeta primers. Sequencing used immunoSEQ multiplex PCR; TCRdb keeps in-frame clones, though not all of them. The data show more than 250,000 clones, around 90% seen once. The sample consisted of PBMCs. These TCRs come from a woman under 30 in good health and CMV-seronegative.

This chain links TRBV18 with TRBJ1-3, with D possibly TRBD1 on 5 matching bases. Deletions cut 1 base from V and 1 base from J, with 17 bases between. Germline V CDR1 and CDR2: KGHSH, LQKENI. The CDR3 is 18 amino acids. The CDR3: CASSPRGTLDSSGNTIYF. CDR3 nucleotides: TGTGCCAGCTCACCACGGGGTACCCTTGACAGTTCTGGAAACACCATATATTTT.

About this clone itself: At one end, the junction sequence differs from germline, possibly due to a read error. The chain uses TRBV7-9 and TRBJ2-3, with D unresolved. CDR1 and CDR2 (germline): SEHNR, FQNEAQ (reference sequence). The CDR3 covers 15 residues. The CDR3 region has the DNA TGTTCCAGCAGCTTTAGCCCCACTGGCACAGATACGCAGTATTTT. Amino acid sequence: CSSSFSPTGTDTQYF. Complete variable domain (other parts from reference TRBV7-9 and TRBJ2-3): DTGVSQNPRHKITKRGQNVTFRCDPISEHNRLYWYRQTLGQGPEFLTYFQNEAQLEKSRLLSDRFSAERPKGSFSTLEIQRTEQGDSAMYLCSSSFSPTGTDTQYFGPGTRLTVL.

CDR3 sequence (DNA): TGTGCCTGGAGTGTTTACCCGGGACAGTTTGGAAACACCATATATTTT. Residues: CAWSVYPGQFGNTIYF. V and J are TRBV30 and TRBJ1-3; 7 positions agree with TRBD1. CDR1 GTSNPN and CDR2 SVGIG come from the germline V gene (reference sequence). The CDR3 sequence is 16 residues long. V lost 0 bases, J lost 3 bases, and 8 bases stayed unmatched.

The rearrangement links TRBV5-4 to TRBJ2-7; D is undetermined. Germline V CDR1 and CDR2: SGHNT, YYREEE (reference sequence). This CDR3 is 14 amino acids long. V lost 0 bases, J lost 0 bases, and 7 bases lay in between. CDR3 residues: CASSLGLYSYEQYF. CDR3 coding DNA: TGTGCCAGCAGCTTGGGGCTGTACTCCTACGAGCAGTACTTC.

The rearrangement joins TRBV9 to TRBJ1-1, with 7 bases identical to TRBD1. CDR3 size: 15 residues. With 5 bases clipped from V and 0 bases from J, the junction kept 7 bases outside the gene matches. The germline V gene encodes CDR1 SGDLS and CDR2 YYNGEE. Here the CDR3 DNA reads TGTGCCAGCAGTGCACCGGGACAGCTGAACACTGAAGCTTTCTTT. Encoded protein: CASSAPGQLNTEAFF.

The chain's CDR3 is CASSQEYGANTGELFF. The DNA for the CDR3 is TGTGCCAGCAGCCAAGAGTACGGGGCGAACACCGGGGAGCTGTTTTTT. This sequence joins TRBV4-2 and TRBJ2-2, with D perhaps matching TRBD2 (5 bases). Germline loops: CDR1 LGHNA, CDR2 YNFKEQ. With 0 bases removed from V and 0 bases from J, the gap between germline ends came to 8 bases. CDR3 length equals 16 residues.

The rearrangement links TRBV5-1 to TRBJ1-6, with 9 nucleotides matching TRBD1. Germline-derived CDR1 and CDR2 are SGHRS and YFSETQ. J was trimmed by 6 bases and V by 0 bases; bases with no gene match: 1. The CDR3 length is 15 residues. CDR3 bases: TGCGCCAGCAGCTTGGGGGGACAGGGTAATTCACCCCTCCACTTT. Its translation: CASSLGGQGNSPLHF.

To note about this clone: A junction boundary mismatches the germline segment, possibly from a read error. CDR3 sequence (DNA): TGTTCCAGCAGCTTAAAAATTAACCAAGAGACCCAGTACTTC. This encodes CSSSLKINQETQYF. The V and J genes are TRBV7-9 and TRBJ2-5; no firm D call. Per the germline V gene, CDR1 is SEHNR and CDR2 is FQNEAQ (reference sequence). The CDR3 totals 14 residues.

The genes are TRBV30 and TRBJ1-2; 9 bases map to TRBD1. The V gene end was trimmed by 4 bases and the J gene end by 8 bases; junction bases not matched to a gene: 11. The CDR3 sequence is 14 residues long. Germline V gene sequence: CDR1 GTSNPN, CDR2 SVGIG (reference sequence). Here the CDR3 reads CAWKIGGQGVGYTF. The CDR3 nucleotides read TGTGCCTGGAAAATAGGGGGACAGGGAGTCGGCTACACCTTC.

The rearrangement uses TRBV6-1 and TRBJ2-7; 8 bases align to TRBD1. The CDR3 has 15 residues. The germline gives CDR1 MNHNS, CDR2 SASEGT. V trimming: 6 bases; J trimming: 2 bases; junction bases outside the gene matches: 9. The CDR3 spells CASSRGGTGAYEQYF. The CDR3 DNA is TGTGCCAGCAGCCGAGGTGGGACAGGTGCCTACGAGCAGTACTTC.

This sequence joins TRBV29-1 and TRBJ2-1; 7 nucleotides line up with TRBD2. Germline CDR1 is SQVTM and CDR2 is ANQGSEA. The CDR3 consists of 14 residues. The V and J ends lost 7 bases and 7 bases, in that order; junction bases with no gene match: 13. The CDR3 DNA is TGCAGCGCCGGAGGGAGGGTAGAAGGAAATGAGCAGTTCTTC. Translating it yields CSAGGRVEGNEQFF.

This chain's CDR3 is CASSLEDRVGSPLHF. In nucleotides, the CDR3 is TGTGCCAGCAGCTTAGAAGACAGGGTCGGGTCACCCCTCCACTTT. The chain employs TRBV7-9 and TRBJ1-6; 7 bases match TRBD1. V was clipped by 1 base and J by 10 bases; unmatched bases: 7. Germline lookup yields CDR1 SEHNR and CDR2 FQNEAQ (reference sequence). The CDR3 sequence is 15 residues long. The whole variable domain, remainder taken from reference TRBV7-9 and TRBJ1-6, is DTGVSQNPRHKITKRGQNVTFRCDPISEHNRLYWYRQTLGQGPEFLTYFQNEAQLEKSRLLSDRFSAERPKGSFSTLEIQRTEQGDSAMYLCASSLEDRVGSPLHFGNGTRLTVT.

The V and J genes are TRBV5-1 and TRBJ1-1; D possibly corresponds to TRBD1 (6 bases). CDR1 and CDR2 from the germline V gene are SGHRS and YFSETQ. V was shortened by 4 bases and J by 5 bases, with 18 bases between the two germline ends. This CDR3 has 15 amino acids. The CDR3 loop reads CASSLRTGTQTEAFF. CDR3 DNA sequence: TGCGCCAGCAGCCTAAGAACCGGGACACAGACTGAAGCTTTCTTT.

V and J are TRBV27 and TRBJ1-6; 10 positions agree with TRBD1. Trimming took 3 bases from V and 6 from J; bases not matched to a gene: 2. This CDR3 contains 15 residues. Per the germline V gene, CDR1 is MNHEY and CDR2 is SMNVEV (reference sequence). The CDR3 nucleotides are TGTGCCAGCAGTTTGGGACAGGGGATTAATTCACCCCTCCACTTT. It codes for CASSLGQGINSPLHF.

This chain links TRBV9 with TRBJ2-3; 10 bases agree with TRBD2. With 0 bases clipped from V and 2 bases from J, the junction kept 3 bases outside the gene matches. Germline V lookup: CDR1 SGDLS, CDR2 YYNGEE. The CDR3 loop spans 16 amino acids. For the CDR3, the DNA is TGTGCCAGCAGCGTAGGGGGACTAGCGATCACAGATACGCAGTATTTT. It is translated as CASSVGGLAITDTQYF.

This clone showed up just once. The V gene is TRBV29-1, the J gene TRBJ2-2; D is possibly TRBD2 (6 bases). V lost 7 bases and J lost 7, with 13 bases in between. CDR1 and CDR2 (germline): SQVTM, ANQGSEA. The CDR3 covers 12 residues. The CDR3 protein is CSAVGGSGELFF. The CDR3 coding sequence is TGCAGCGCCGTGGGGGGTAGCGGGGAGCTGTTTTTT.

The V call is TRBV6-6, the J call TRBJ2-7, with 10 bases fitting TRBD2. Germline CDR1 MNHNY, CDR2 SVGAGI (reference sequence). The CDR3 has 16 amino acids. V lost 2 bases, J lost 3 bases, and 7 bases stayed unmatched. The chain's CDR3 is CASSYPPSGGYYEQYF. The CDR3 DNA reads as TGTGCCAGCAGTTACCCCCCTAGCGGGGGCTACTACGAGCAGTACTTC.

V is TRBV5-4 and J is TRBJ1-2, with TRBD1 matching 8 bases. The CDR3 runs to 13 residues. CDR1 and CDR2 (germline): SGHNT, YYREEE (reference sequence). The junction had 6 bases not matched to a gene; V was cut back by 3 bases and J by 8 bases. CDR3 DNA: TGTGCCAGCAGCTCACAGGGGGAGGGAGGCTACACCTTC. Translated, it gives CASSSQGEGGYTF.

V gene TRBV2 combines with J gene TRBJ1-2; tentative D call: TRBD1 (6 bases). The CDR3 has 14 residues. With 4 bases removed from V and 3 bases from J, the gap between germline ends came to 12 bases. CDR1 and CDR2 from the germline V gene are SNHLY and FYNNEI. The CDR3 protein is CASSGGLEYYGYTF. CDR3 coding DNA: TGTGCCAGCAGTGGGGGGCTGGAGTACTATGGCTACACCTTC.

V and J are TRBV4-2 and TRBJ2-1, with TRBD2 identical over 13 bases. The germline gives CDR1 LGHNA, CDR2 YNFKEQ. The CDR3 length is 20 residues. V lost 3 bases and J lost 0; bases outside the gene matches: 11. CDR3 protein: CASSQDRTSGGPRSYNEQFF. CDR3 nucleotide sequence: TGTGCCAGCAGCCAGGATCGGACTAGCGGGGGTCCCCGCTCCTACAATGAGCAGTTCTTC.

V and J are TRBV7-2 and TRBJ1-1, with 7 bases matching TRBD1. CDR1 and CDR2 (germline): SGHTA, FQGNSA. The trim removed 1 base at V and 8 bases at J, leaving 1 base unmatched. This CDR3 is built from 12 residues. In nucleotides, the CDR3 is TGTGCCAGCAGCTTAGGACAGGGAGAAGCTTTCTTT. It specifies CASSLGQGEAFF.

The chain uses TRBV4-1 and TRBJ2-7; D is possibly TRBD1 (5 bases). V lost 8 bases and J lost 0, with 8 bases in between. This CDR3 has 12 residues. CDR1 is MGHRA and CDR2 is YSYEKL in the germline V gene. CDR3 sequence: CASGADSYEQYF. The CDR3 DNA reads as TGCGCCAGCGGGGCCGACTCCTACGAGCAGTACTTC.